This T cell receptor beta chain was captured by sequencing in a study of graft-versus-host responses after intestinal transplantation. This clone was found once. Its antigen is unidentified. Study results and caveats: Recipient marrow harbored GvH clones, some of which surfaced first in ileum or blood.

V was clipped by 4 bases and J by 3 bases, with 9 bases between them. Germline lookup yields CDR1 SEHNR and CDR2 FQNEAQ (reference sequence). CDR3 length: 13 residues. Only in-frame clones appear in the TCRdb table, and some are missing; sequencing was by immunoSEQ multiplex PCR. The repertoire consists of some 41,000 clones, with approximately 95% occurring once and the leading ten covering approximately 0.54%. The V gene is TRBV7-9, the J gene TRBJ1-1; D is uncertain. This sequence originates from a human donor who was the organ donor for an intestinal transplant. Material: unstimulated CD8+ T cells sorted from spleen or lymph node cells, obtained before transplant. CDR3 nucleotide sequence: TGTGCCAGCAGCTCGACACTTCACACTGAAGCTTTCTTT. Its translation: CASSSTLHTEAFF.